The table lists the clone carrying this T cell receptor (beta chain) with many counts. What it binds is unknown. This record belongs to a study of T cell repertoires in cytomegalovirus infection. Study-wide context: Recently identified HLA-C-restricted CMV epitopes were among the peptides used. Both a matching HLA type and CMV infection were indicated by public TCR beta signatures. Study-wide results and limits: Ex vivo, HLA-C-restricted CMV-specific TCR beta clonotypes prevailed over the rest of the response.

TCRdb used MiXCR to reprocess the reads, holding one entry per CDR3 protein. The sample yields 450,000 to 600,000 distinct CDR3 sequences, roughly 34% seen once. This CDR3 contains 13 residues. V gave up 5 bases and J gave up 0 bases, with 7 bases separating them. The TCR sequence derives from a human donor in good health (CMV status not recorded). Some clones in this sample may be carry-over from other donors' samples. J is TRBJ2-5 and V is TRBV12-3 or TRBV12-4, with D unresolved. The sample consisted of cultured PBMCs, taken from culture after CMV antigen stimulation. In nucleotides, the CDR3 is TGTGCCAGCAGTCTAGGAAACCAAGAGACCCAGTACTTC. Its protein is CASSLGNQETQYF.